The 2 T cell receptor beta chains listed next were all sequenced from one sample in a study of EBV T-cell therapy then PD-1 blockade in nasopharyngeal carcinoma. The treatment here: AdE1-LMPpoly-expanded autologous EBV-specific T-cell therapy followed by anti-PD-1 nivolumab. These TCRs' antigens remain unknown. The protocol was immunoSEQ multiplex PCR, while the TCRdb copy is restricted to in-frame clones and leaves out a portion. The data contain 25,000 or so clones, 84% of them singletons. The source material was CD8+ T cells from blood, sampled at approximately day 61 from a patient whose treatment included autologous EBV-specific T cells and nivolumab. The origin of the receptors is a middle-aged man with nasopharyngeal carcinoma.

The V call is TRBV6-5, the J call TRBJ1-6, with TRBD1 as a possible D gene (5 bases). The ends were cut back, 1 base at V and 4 bases at J, with 11 bases in the middle. The CDR3 extends over 16 amino acids. Germline V CDR1 and CDR2: MNHEY, SVGAGI. CDR3 sequence (DNA): TGTGCCAGCAGTTACTTGACAGACCTTTATAATTCACCCCTCCACTTT. It is translated as CASSYLTDLYNSPLHF.

The chain has TRBV28 and TRBJ2-7; D is unclear. The V gene's germline CDR1 is MDHEN and CDR2 SYDVKM. V lost 4 bases, J lost 2 bases, and 9 bases lay in between. The CDR3 length is 13 residues. The DNA of the CDR3 is TGTGCCAGCAGTTCCCCCTTGGCCTACGAGCAGTACTTC. This encodes CASSSPLAYEQYF.